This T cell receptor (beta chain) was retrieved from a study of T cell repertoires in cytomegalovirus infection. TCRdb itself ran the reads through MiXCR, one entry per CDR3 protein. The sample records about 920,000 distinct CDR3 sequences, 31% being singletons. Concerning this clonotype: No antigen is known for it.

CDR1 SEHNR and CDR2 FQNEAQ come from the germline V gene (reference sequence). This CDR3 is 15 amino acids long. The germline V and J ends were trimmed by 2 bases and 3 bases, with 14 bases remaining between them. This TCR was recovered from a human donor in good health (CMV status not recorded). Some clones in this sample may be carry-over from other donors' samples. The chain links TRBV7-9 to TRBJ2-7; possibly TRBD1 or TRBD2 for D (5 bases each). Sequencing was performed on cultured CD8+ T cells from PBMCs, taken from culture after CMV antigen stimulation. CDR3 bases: TGTGCCAGCAGCTTAAAGGGACGGGATAGCTACGAGCAGTACTTC. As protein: CASSLKGRDSYEQYF.